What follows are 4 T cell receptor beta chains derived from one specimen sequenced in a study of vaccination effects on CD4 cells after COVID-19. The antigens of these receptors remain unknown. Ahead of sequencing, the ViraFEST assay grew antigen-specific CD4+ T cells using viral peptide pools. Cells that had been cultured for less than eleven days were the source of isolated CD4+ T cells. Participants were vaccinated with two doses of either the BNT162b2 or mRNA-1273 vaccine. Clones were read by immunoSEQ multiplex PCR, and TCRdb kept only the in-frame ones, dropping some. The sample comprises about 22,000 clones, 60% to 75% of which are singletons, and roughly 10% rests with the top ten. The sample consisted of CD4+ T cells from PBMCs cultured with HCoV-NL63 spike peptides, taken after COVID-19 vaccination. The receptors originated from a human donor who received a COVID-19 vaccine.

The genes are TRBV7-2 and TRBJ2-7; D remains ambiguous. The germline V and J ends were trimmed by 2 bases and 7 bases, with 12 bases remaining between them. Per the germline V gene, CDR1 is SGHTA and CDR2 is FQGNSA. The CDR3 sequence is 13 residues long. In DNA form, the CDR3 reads TGTGCCAGCAGCTTAACAGATCAGAGGGAGCAGTACTTC. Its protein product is CASSLTDQREQYF. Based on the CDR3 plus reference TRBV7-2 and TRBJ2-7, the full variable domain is GAGVSQSPSNKVTEKGKDVELRCDPISGHTALYWYRQSLGQGLEFLIYFQGNSAPDKSGLPSDRFSAERTGGSVSTLTIQRTQQEDSAVYLCASSLTDQREQYFGPGTRLTVT.

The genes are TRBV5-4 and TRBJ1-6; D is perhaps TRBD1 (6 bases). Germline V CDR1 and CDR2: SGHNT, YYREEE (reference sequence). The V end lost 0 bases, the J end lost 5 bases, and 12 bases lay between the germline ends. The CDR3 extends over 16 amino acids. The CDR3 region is CASSLGGGHNNSPLHF. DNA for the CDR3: TGTGCCAGCAGCTTGGGAGGGGGACATAATAATTCACCCCTCCACTTT.

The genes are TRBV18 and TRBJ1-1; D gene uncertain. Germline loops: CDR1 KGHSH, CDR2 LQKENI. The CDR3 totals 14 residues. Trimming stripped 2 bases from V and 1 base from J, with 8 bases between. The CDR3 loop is CASSPIRENTEAFF. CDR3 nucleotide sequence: TGTGCCAGCTCACCAATCAGAGAGAACACTGAAGCTTTCTTT. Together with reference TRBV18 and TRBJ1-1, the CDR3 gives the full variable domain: NAGVMQNPRHLVRRRGQEARLRCSPMKGHSHVYWYRQLPEEGLKFMVYLQKENIIDESGMPKERFSAEFPKEGPSILRIQQVVRGDSAAYFCASSPIRENTEAFFGQGTRLTVV.

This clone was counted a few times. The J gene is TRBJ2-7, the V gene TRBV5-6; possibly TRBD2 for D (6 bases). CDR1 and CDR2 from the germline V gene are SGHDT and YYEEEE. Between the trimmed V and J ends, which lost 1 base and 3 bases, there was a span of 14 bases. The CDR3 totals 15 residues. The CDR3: CASSLRRDPSYEQYF. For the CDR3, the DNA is TGTGCCAGCAGCTTGAGGAGGGACCCTAGCTACGAGCAGTACTTC.